The rows below give T cell receptor beta chains drawn from one sample of a study of identical twins. Using its own MiXCR run on the 5' RACE reads, TCRdb lists one record per CDR3 protein. The sample contains roughly 480,000 distinct CDR3 sequences, more than 20% of which appear only once. This sample was also put to use in a study of T cells expressing NK-cell markers.

Input material: CD4+ T cells sorted from blood. The receptors were sampled from a woman aged 18-29 years in good health. Each CDR3 is given without its conserved first and last residue.

TRBV5-1	TRBJ2-7	ASSLNGQYEQY
TRBV20-1	TRBJ2-3	SASPTGTDTQY
TRBV20-1	TRBJ2-5	SAKAGGSQETQY
TRBV20-1	TRBJ1-5	SALRAGYGRSQPQH
TRBV10-3	TRBJ2-7	AISDRTTYEQY
TRBV7-2	TRBJ2-4	ASSPSRSPNIQY
TRBV19	TRBJ2-7	ASRNGGAVDEQY
TRBV25-1	TRBJ2-7	ASSGDQTVLFEQY
TRBV18	TRBJ1-2	ASSPNHGYT
TRBV6-1	TRBJ2-5	ASGLAGWETQY
TRBV4-3	TRBJ2-2	ASSQVSQAANPAGELF
TRBV28	TRBJ2-3	ASSDPGQGATDTQY
TRBV7-2	TRBJ1-4	ASSFALVTNEKLF
TRBV12-3/TRBV12-4	TRBJ2-2	ASSLNGGTYTGELF
TRBV5-1	TRBJ2-2	ASTPGNTGELF
TRBV5-1	TRBJ2-3	ASRRATRSADTQY
TRBV19	TRBJ2-5	ATQRSSQETQY
TRBV20-1	TRBJ2-3	SARDLGTGAVSTQY
TRBV7-2	TRBJ1-4	ASSVRGAGLNEKLF
TRBV7-9	TRBJ2-2	ASSPQAGELF
TRBV20-1	TRBJ1-2	SARDSYFSAEGYT
TRBV5-1	TRBJ1-1	ASSLEGHGGTEAF
TRBV3-1	TRBJ2-1	ASSRKGNEQF
TRBV7-8	TRBJ2-2	ASRGGRFTGELF
TRBV27	TRBJ1-5	ASSSLGSFSNQPQH
TRBV25-1	TRBJ2-7	ASSERQGRTYEQY
TRBV11-2	TRBJ2-2	ASSLSGAAGELF
TRBV15	TRBJ2-6	ATSTVWGAGANVLT
TRBV3-1	TRBJ2-7	ASSQGNGNYEQY
TRBV5-1	TRBJ1-1	ASSLAVVNTEAF
TRBV9	TRBJ2-3	ASSAPFGQTVSTDTQY
TRBV20-1	TRBJ2-1	SARDRRRGVEQF
TRBV12-3/TRBV12-4	TRBJ2-3	ASGVGGGGRTDTQY
TRBV5-6	TRBJ2-1	ASSLVGTAYNEQF
TRBV6-2/TRBV6-3	TRBJ1-2	ASSYSRAGGLDYGYT
TRBV5-1	TRBJ1-4	ASSPGQLNEKLF
TRBV6-1	TRBJ2-3	ASRDALSTDTQY
TRBV20-1	TRBJ2-1	SARDPRESVNEQF
TRBV12-3/TRBV12-4	TRBJ2-3	ASSADSGGAPDTQY
TRBV10-3	TRBJ1-5	AISESSGRGNQPQH
TRBV9	TRBJ2-1	ASSVTSGVYNEQF
TRBV2	TRBJ2-3	ASGEREPSATQY
TRBV7-8	TRBJ2-3	ASSLSERGGRDTQY
TRBV20-1	TRBJ1-2	SARWSGGRDYGYT
TRBV14	TRBJ2-2	ASSRSGIRQRSTGELF
TRBV5-1	TRBJ2-1	ASSLGGQNNEQF
TRBV7-9	TRBJ1-1	ASSLWHLNTEAF
TRBV20-1	TRBJ2-2	SAKEAGANTGELF
TRBV3-1	TRBJ2-5	ASSQEIGGSETQY
TRBV6-2/TRBV6-3	TRBJ1-1	ASEELGYTEAF
TRBV5-5	TRBJ2-7	ASSLMTRASYEQY
TRBV5-1	TRBJ2-7	ASNPGGLYEQY
TRBV9	TRBJ2-1	ASSASGIGSYNEQF
TRBV3-1	TRBJ2-1	ASSPSRALRGNEQF
TRBV20-1	TRBJ2-1	SAGHNEQF